The rows below give T cell receptor beta chains drawn from one sample of a study of vaccination and CD4 T cells after COVID-19. Their antigen targets remain unknown. One entry per CDR3 protein results from TCRdb running MiXCR on the PCR reads. The table shows fewer than 15,000 distinct CDR3 sequences, with under 35% occurring only once. Here the sequenced sample was CD4+ T cells from blood, cultured in vitro, taken before SARS-CoV-2 vaccination. Every receptor here comes from a human donor who received a COVID-19 vaccine. CDR3s include the opening cysteine and the closing phenylalanine or tryptophan. D genes are given only for firm matches. Only some rows state a clone size, as once, few, many or a class for expanded clones.

TRBJ2-7 | TRBD1 | TRBV10-3 | . | TGTGCCATCAGTGACGCAGGGACAGGGCCCCTCCGGTACTTC | CAISDAGTGPLRYF
TRBJ2-4 | . | TRBV20-1 | . | TGCAGTGCTGAGAGGGGCAAAAACATTCAGTACTTC | CSAERGKNIQYF
TRBJ1-1 | . | TRBV30 | . | TGTGCCTGGAGTCGACCCAGGGGTGCTTTCTTT | CAWSRPRGAFF
TRBJ2-3 | . | TRBV7-2 | few | TGTGCCAGCAGCTCCCGAAGGGGGGGGGGGTCAGATACGCAGTATTTT | CASSSRRGGGSDTQYF
TRBJ1-5 | . | TRBV20-1 | medium-sized | TGCAGTGCTAGAGGGGACATTAGCAATCAGCCCCAGCATTTT | CSARGDISNQPQHF
TRBJ2-3 | TRBD1 | TRBV5-1 | few | TGCGCCAGCAGCTTGGCAGGGGGCGGGACAAGGACAGATACGCAGTATTTT | CASSLAGGGTRTDTQYF
TRBJ2-2 | . | TRBV20-1 | . | TGCAGTGCTAGAGCCGGGGGCTACGGCACCGGGGAGCTGTTTTTT | CSARAGGYGTGELFF
TRBJ1-3 | . | TRBV4-2 | few | TGTGCCAGCGGGACCTCTGTCGGAAACACCATATATTTT | CASGTSVGNTIYF
TRBJ2-3 | TRBD2 | TRBV11-3 | few | TGTGCCAGCAGCCCCTCTGCGCGGGGGGGCGGTACGCAGTATTTT | CASSPSARGGGTQYF
TRBJ2-7 | . | TRBV6-5 | . | TGTGCCAGCAGTTACTCTGTTAAGCAGAGCTACGAGCAGTACTTC | CASSYSVKQSYEQYF
TRBJ1-2 | . | TRBV28 | few | TGTGCCAGCAGTTTAAAAGGGTTGGCGTTCTATGGCTACACCTTC | CASSLKGLAFYGYTF
TRBJ2-6 | TRBD1 | TRBV19 | . | TGTGCCAGTAACCGCCGACAGGGGGCGGGGGGGGCCAACGTCCTGACTTTC | CASNRRQGAGGANVLTF
TRBJ1-2 | . | TRBV18 | . | TGTGCCAGCTCACCACAACAGGGCGGGACTTATGGCTACACCTTC | CASSPQQGGTYGYTF
TRBJ2-5 | TRBD2 | TRBV20-1 | . | TGCAGTGCTAGACCCCTGAGGCGGCAGCGGGGGGGTGGGTTCAAAGAGACCCAGTACTTC | CSARPLRRQRGGGFKETQYF
TRBJ2-5 | TRBD2 | TRBV20-1 | . | TGCAGTGCTAGAGAGATAACTAGCGGAGAGACCCAGTACTTC | CSAREITSGETQYF
TRBJ2-4 | . | TRBV27 | few | TGTGCCAGTCGAGATCAGGGATTAGCCAAAAACATTCAGTACTTC | CASRDQGLAKNIQYF
TRBJ1-3 | . | TRBV9 | . | TGTGCCAGCAGCGTAGAACCGGACTACTCTGGAAACACCATATATTTT | CASSVEPDYSGNTIYF
TRBJ2-2 | TRBD1 | TRBV20-1 | few | TGCAGTGCTAGAGACAGGGGGCGGACCGGGGAGCTGTTTTTT | CSARDRGRTGELFF
TRBJ2-2 | . | TRBV11-3 | . | TGTGCCAGCAGCTTAACAGGGGAGGTTAACACCGGGGAGCTGTTTTTT | CASSLTGEVNTGELFF
TRBJ2-3 | TRBD2 | TRBV19 | . | TGTGCCAGTACCTTCTCCGGACTAGCTAACACAGATACGCAGTATTTT | CASTFSGLANTDTQYF
TRBJ1-5 | . | TRBV20-1 | . | TGCAGTGCTAGCGGAGATCAGCCCCAGCATTTT | CSASGDQPQHF